The source of this TCR beta chain is a study of response to subunit inactivated influenza vaccine (dated by TCRdb to the late 2010s). For context, the study as a whole: To follow how T cells responded to a trivalent subunit inactivated influenza vaccine, the researchers relied on deep quantitative profiling of the T cell receptor repertoire.

This clonotype occurred a few times. The target of this receptor is not known. No base-level quality is on record; no much larger clone is a single base apart. Trimming takes 6 bases off V and 5 bases off J; junction bases not matched to a gene: 10. Taken from the germline V gene (reference sequence), the CDR1 and CDR2 loops are DFQATT and SNEGSKA. The CDR3 starts with the cysteine, ends with the phenylalanine, and has 14 residues. Only CDR3 DNA remains: 42 bases, in frame from the first base. Findings and caveats that apply to the study as a whole: The authors suggested that each seasonal influenza vaccination may recruit only a limited number of new T cells.

Libraries were built with RT-PCR. The sequencing machine was an Illumina HiSeq 2500. In-frame beta chains were kept once TCRdb had trimmed the public reads at Q25 with fastp and called clones with MiXCR. Entries are consolidated by CDR3 protein sequence, retaining the most common genes and DNA. In this sample the table shows about 780,000 distinct CDR3 sequences, about 18% of which occur a single time. The ten largest account for approximately 11% of the sample. The origin of this receptor is a middle-aged man who received an inactivated influenza vaccine. Donor details come from another sample of the same person, matched by shared clones. Sequencing was performed on PBMCs from blood, taken about 5 days after vaccination. The chain links TRBV20-1 with TRBJ2-5; 9 bases in the junction line up with TRBD1. The sequence in DNA is TGCAGTGCACCCAACAGGGGGCGCGGGGAGACCCAGTACTTC. Translated, it gives CSAPNRGRGETQYF.